A single sample gave rise to the 15 T cell receptor beta chains below, sequenced in a study of cytomegalovirus exposure and HLA in healthy donors. The study ran its PCR with 60 Vbeta and 13 Jbeta primers. The table came from immunoSEQ multiplex PCR; TCRdb's copy has only in-frame clones and leaves some out. The table includes 150,000 to 190,000 clones, around 72% detected once. The sample comprised PBMCs. The receptors derive from a man between 18 and 29 years old in good health and CMV-seronegative.

The chain employs TRBV5-1 and TRBJ1-2, with 9 bases identical to TRBD1. V was pared by 0 bases and J by 8 bases, with 5 bases of the junction left unmatched. There are 14 residues in the CDR3. Per germline, CDR1 SGHRS and CDR2 YFSETQ. In nucleotides, the CDR3 is TGCGCCAGCAGCTTGGCCGGGACAGGGTTAGGCTACACCTTC. Translation: CASSLAGTGLGYTF. Variable domain in full (rest from reference TRBV5-1 and TRBJ1-2): KAGVTQTPRYLIKTRGQQVTLSCSPISGHRSVSWYQQTPGQGLQFLFEYFSETQRNKGNFPGRFSGRQFSNSRSEMNVSTLELGDSALYLCASSLAGTGLGYTFGSGTRLTVV.

The chain couples TRBV19 to TRBJ2-7; 11 bases fit TRBD1. This CDR3 has 15 residues. V shed 5 bases, J shed 1 base, and the junction held 4 bases outside the gene matches. Per germline, CDR1 LNHDA and CDR2 SQIVND (reference sequence). CDR3 coding DNA: TGTGCCAGTAGTCCAGGACAGGGGGCTTCCTACGAGCAGTACTTC. It is translated as CASSPGQGASYEQYF.

The chain is built from TRBV18 and TRBJ1-5; 8 positions match TRBD1. Germline assignment: CDR1 KGHSH and CDR2 LQKENI. With V trimmed by 6 bases and J by 11 bases, 12 bases remained unmatched. The CDR3 runs 14 residues. The CDR3 region is CASSLTGVISTQHF. For the CDR3, the DNA is TGTGCCAGCTCGTTGACAGGGGTCATTAGCACCCAGCATTTT. The complete variable domain, with remaining parts taken from reference TRBV18 and TRBJ1-5, reads NAGVMQNPRHLVRRRGQEARLRCSPMKGHSHVYWYRQLPEEGLKFMVYLQKENIIDESGMPKERFSAEFPKEGPSILRIQQVVRGDSAAYFCASSLTGVISTQHFGDGTRLSIL.

CDR3 protein: CASSLENWRQPQHF. As DNA, the CDR3 is TGTGCCAGCAGCTTAGAAAACTGGCGGCAGCCCCAGCATTTT. This sequence joins TRBV7-2 and TRBJ1-5; D ambiguous. Germline CDR1 reads SGHTA; CDR2 reads FQGNSA. The CDR3 has 14 residues. Between the trimmed V and J ends, which lost 1 base and 7 bases, there was a span of 11 bases. Supplemented by reference TRBV7-2 and TRBJ1-5, the full variable domain reads GAGVSQSPSNKVTEKGKDVELRCDPISGHTALYWYRQSLGQGLEFLIYFQGNSAPDKSGLPSDRFSAERTGGSVSTLTIQRTQQEDSAVYLCASSLENWRQPQHFGDGTRLSIL.

About this clone: A read error may account for a junction end that differs from germline. The chain links TRBV7-9 to TRBJ2-1; tentative D call: TRBD2 (5 bases). The CDR3 covers 16 residues. Germline V CDR1 and CDR2: SEHNR, FQNEAQ (reference sequence). The CDR3 nucleotides read TGTTCCAGCAGCTTAGTGGGTGGGCGCCTAGCCAATGAGCAGTTCTTC. Its translation is CSSSLVGGRLANEQFF.

This sequence joins TRBV27 and TRBJ2-7; 9 bases agree with TRBD2. Germline CDR1 MNHEY, CDR2 SMNVEV (reference sequence). The CDR3 is made up of 14 amino acids. Losses at the gene ends were 3 bases for V and 11 bases for J; bases not matched to a gene: 11. CDR3 residues: CASSFGTSRRQEYF. The CDR3 nucleotides read TGTGCCAGCAGTTTCGGGACTAGCAGGAGACAGGAGTACTTC.

V gene TRBV5-1 combines with J gene TRBJ2-2, with TRBD1 matching over 8 bases. The germline V gene has CDR1 SGHRS and CDR2 YFSETQ. The CDR3 runs to 15 residues. Unmatched junction bases numbered 8, after V lost 6 bases and J lost 4 bases. In DNA, the CDR3 is TGCGCCAGCACCCTCAACAGGGGGGCCACCGGGGAGCTGTTTTTT. Translated, it gives CASTLNRGATGELFF. Variable domain in full (rest from reference TRBV5-1 and TRBJ2-2): KAGVTQTPRYLIKTRGQQVTLSCSPISGHRSVSWYQQTPGQGLQFLFEYFSETQRNKGNFPGRFSGRQFSNSRSEMNVSTLELGDSALYLCASTLNRGATGELFFGEGSRLTVL.

The genes are TRBV9 and TRBJ2-2; 9 bases align to TRBD2. Germline V gene sequence: CDR1 SGDLS, CDR2 YYNGEE. The ends lost 7 bases at V and 1 base at J; junction bases unmatched: 11. This CDR3 spans 17 amino acids. The CDR3: CASRPGPTSGNTGELFF. For the CDR3, the DNA is TGTGCCAGCCGCCCGGGCCCGACTAGCGGGAACACCGGGGAGCTGTTTTTT.

The chain couples TRBV10-3 to TRBJ2-5, with 9 positions matching TRBD1. The CDR3 is 16 residues long. With V trimmed by 4 bases and J by 6 bases, 12 bases remained unmatched. Germline loops: CDR1 ENHRY, CDR2 SYGVKD. CDR3 amino acids: CAISGSGMDRGQTQYF. CDR3 sequence (DNA): TGTGCCATCAGTGGTTCCGGTATGGACAGGGGCCAGACCCAGTACTTC.

This chain connects TRBV7-2 to TRBJ2-5; tentatively, D is TRBD2 (7 bases). V was clipped by 5 bases and J by 2 bases, with 15 bases between them. Germline V CDR1 and CDR2: SGHTA, FQGNSA. This CDR3 is built from 15 residues. CDR3 sequence: CASSPRGGGQETQYF. CDR3 nucleotides: TGTGCCAGCAGCCCGAGGGGGGGCGGACAAGAGACCCAGTACTTC.

The V gene is TRBV10-3, the J gene TRBJ1-5; D possibly corresponds to TRBD1 (5 bases). V gave up 2 bases and J gave up 4 bases, with 9 bases separating them. CDR1 is ENHRY and CDR2 is SYGVKD in the germline V gene. CDR3 length: 14 amino acids. The CDR3 here is CAISEQQENQPQHF. The CDR3 nucleotides are TGTGCCATCAGTGAGCAACAGGAGAATCAGCCCCAGCATTTT.

The V gene is TRBV5-1, the J gene TRBJ2-1; 7 bases fit TRBD2. The CDR3 has 18 amino acids. CDR1 and CDR2 (germline): SGHRS, YFSETQ. J lost 0 bases, V lost 4 bases, and 13 bases had no gene match. The CDR3 region is CASSLRERLARSYNEQFF. In DNA form, the CDR3 reads TGCGCCAGCAGCCTACGGGAACGACTAGCCCGCTCCTACAATGAGCAGTTCTTC. Full variable domain (rest looked up from reference TRBV5-1 and TRBJ2-1): KAGVTQTPRYLIKTRGQQVTLSCSPISGHRSVSWYQQTPGQGLQFLFEYFSETQRNKGNFPGRFSGRQFSNSRSEMNVSTLELGDSALYLCASSLRERLARSYNEQFFGPGTRLTVL.

The chain carries TRBV9 and TRBJ2-2; 8 bases match TRBD1. This CDR3 comprises 18 residues. V lost 3 bases, J lost 4 bases, and 14 bases stayed unmatched. Germline lookup yields CDR1 SGDLS and CDR2 YYNGEE. DNA of the CDR3: TGTGCCAGCAGCGCCCAGCGAGGGCAGGGGGCCGGCACCGGGGAGCTGTTTTTT. Protein sequence: CASSAQRGQGAGTGELFF.

The chain is built from TRBV7-9 and TRBJ2-2, with a possible D match to TRBD1 (5 bases). V was trimmed by 3 bases and J by 4 bases, leaving 9 bases between them. The CDR3 has 14 amino acids. Germline V gene lookup returns CDR1 SEHNR and CDR2 FQNEAQ (reference sequence). CDR3 loop: CASSFQGGTGELFF. The DNA for the CDR3 is TGTGCCAGCAGCTTCCAGGGTGGCACCGGGGAGCTGTTTTTT.

The V call is TRBV4-2, the J call TRBJ1-1, with no clear D. CDR1 LGHNA and CDR2 YNFKEQ come from the germline V gene. The CDR3 sequence is 13 residues long. V gave up 2 bases and J gave up 5 bases, with 9 bases separating them. The CDR3 DNA reads TGTGCCAGCAGCCAATACAGAGGGACTGAAGCTTTCTTT. As protein: CASSQYRGTEAFF.